This T cell receptor (beta chain) was found in a study of blood T cell repertoires in COVID-19. Study-wide background: There were acute and convalescent COVID-19 samples, and they came from the United States, Italy and Spain.

Sequencing was performed with immunoSEQ multiplex PCR; in TCRdb, only in-frame clones are kept and a portion is missing. The table includes roughly 250,000 clones, around 88% detected once. Cohorts were determined from participant-reported clinical history. V was clipped by 5 bases and J by 4 bases; unmatched bases: 6. This CDR3 region has 14 residues. Per germline, CDR1 LNHDA and CDR2 SQIVND (reference sequence). The chain recombines TRBV19 with TRBJ2-7; 9 nucleotides align to TRBD2. The sample comprised PBMCs or T cells enriched from blood (not recorded which). The clonotype comes from a middle-aged woman with acute COVID-19. CDR3 protein: CASSRREGIYEQYF. CDR3 in DNA: TGTGCCAGTAGTCGGCGGGAGGGGATTTACGAGCAGTACTTC.